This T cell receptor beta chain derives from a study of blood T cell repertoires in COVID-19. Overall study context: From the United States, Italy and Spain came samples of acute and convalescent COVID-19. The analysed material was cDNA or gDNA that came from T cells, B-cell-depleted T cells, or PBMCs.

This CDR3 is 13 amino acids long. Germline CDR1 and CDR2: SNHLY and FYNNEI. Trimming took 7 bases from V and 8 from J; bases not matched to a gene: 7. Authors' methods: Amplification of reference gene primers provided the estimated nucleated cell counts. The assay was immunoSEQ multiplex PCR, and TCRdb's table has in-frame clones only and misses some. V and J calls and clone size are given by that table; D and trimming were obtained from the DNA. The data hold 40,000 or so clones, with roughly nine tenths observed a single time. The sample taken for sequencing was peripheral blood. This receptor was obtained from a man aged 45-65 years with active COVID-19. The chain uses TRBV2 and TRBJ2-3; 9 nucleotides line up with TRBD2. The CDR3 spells CASKRTSEGTQYF. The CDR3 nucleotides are TGTGCCAGCAAAAGGACTAGCGAGGGTACGCAGTATTTT. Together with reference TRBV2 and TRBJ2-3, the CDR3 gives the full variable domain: EPEVTQTPSHQVTQMGQEVILRCVPISNHLYFYWYRQILGQKVEFLVSFYNNEISEKSEIFDDQFSVERPDGSNFTLKIRSTKLEDSAMYFCASKRTSEGTQYFGPGTRLTVL.